This T cell receptor (beta chain) was documented in a study of CD4+ T cells in melanoma. Findings of the study overall: A reported correlation linked neoantigen-specific CD4+ T cells to CD8+, macrophage and B cell function. Neoantigen-specific CD4+ T cells in melanoma reportedly had diverse differentiation states.

This clone showed up many times. Its antigen remains unidentified. The germline V gene encodes CDR1 MNHEY and CDR2 SMNVEV (reference sequence). The CDR3 is made up of 15 amino acids. Trimming took off 0 bases at V and 7 bases at J, with 12 bases between the two ends. The data were produced by immunoSEQ multiplex PCR, yet TCRdb's version contains in-frame clones alone and is incomplete. The top ten hold under 5.5% of the sample, which has around 55,000 clones, over 60% seen once. This rearrangement joins TRBV27 to TRBJ1-4, with D unclear. The receptor's source is a human donor with melanoma. Sequenced sample: tumor tissue. This chain's CDR3 is CASSLSRSGSEKLFF. The CDR3 DNA reads TGTGCCAGCAGTTTATCGCGCTCAGGAAGTGAAAAACTGTTTTTT.